Below are 32 T cell receptor beta chains sequenced from a single sample in a study of Ad26.COV2.S vaccination and SARS-CoV-2 variants (dated by TCRdb to the early 2020s). Receptors were amplified or captured by the immunoSEQ multiplex PCR assay. TCRdb carries this immuneACCESS record with in-frame sequences only. Its versions omit some clonotypes, under half of them owing to an unresolved V gene in the studies checked, with the rest unexplained. This sample has hundreds of thousands of clones in its table, and roughly 90% of those were observed once. About 1.5% of the sample goes to the ten largest clones. The treatment or condition tag for this specimen amounts to: over 15 received Ad26.COV2.S at low or high dose, single or two shots; about 5 received placebo; per-sample allocation not given. For vaccine and placebo recipients, repertoires were sequenced using samples collected on day 63 after the first injection.

The input for sequencing was peripheral blood, taken in a trial of Ad26.COV2.S vaccine versus placebo. The receptor source for this set is a person aged 18-60 years who received the Ad26.COV2.S COVID-19 vaccine or a placebo.

This clone has only one observation. V gene TRBV5-1 combines with J gene TRBJ2-2, with TRBD1 identical over 8 bases. This CDR3 spans 15 amino acids. Germline values: CDR1 SGHRS, CDR2 YFSETQ. Trimming removed 0 bases from V and 5 bases from J; junction bases left unmatched: 3. CDR3 loop: CASSLDRGFTGELFF. The CDR3 nucleotides are TGCGCCAGCAGCTTGGACAGGGGGTTTACCGGGGAGCTGTTTTTT.

This clone was detected once. The chain recombines TRBV10-3 with TRBJ2-5; D is tentatively TRBD1 or TRBD2 (5 bases each). This CDR3 region has 15 residues. Trimming removed 4 bases from V and 0 bases from J, with 12 bases in between. Germline CDR1 ENHRY, CDR2 SYGVKD. The CDR3 loop is CAISGTGANQETQYF. The DNA of the CDR3 is TGTGCCATCAGTGGGACCGGGGCGAACCAAGAGACCCAGTACTTC.

The V gene is TRBV19, the J gene TRBJ2-5; 11 bases are a match to TRBD2. The V segment lost 3 bases and the J segment 4 bases; nucleotides outside the gene matches: 4. The CDR3 runs to 15 residues. In germline, CDR1 is LNHDA, CDR2 SQIVND (reference sequence). Here the CDR3 DNA reads TGTGCCAGTAGTATGGTGCTAGCGGGAGGAGAGACCCAGTACTTC. Protein: CASSMVLAGGETQYF.

Only one count was recorded for this clone. The chain employs TRBV5-8 and TRBJ2-3; unclear D gene. Germline CDR1 is SGHTS and CDR2 is YDEGEE. V gave up 0 bases and J gave up 2 bases, with 7 bases separating them. The CDR3 has 14 residues. The CDR3 region has the DNA TGTGCCAGCAGCTTGGCCGGTGACACAGATACGCAGTATTTT. Encoded protein: CASSLAGDTDTQYF.

V gene TRBV18 combines with J gene TRBJ1-5; 7 nucleotides agree with TRBD1. Trimming took 3 bases from V and 0 from J; bases not matched to a gene: 8. This CDR3 region has 17 residues. Germline CDR1 is KGHSH and CDR2 is LQKENI. The CDR3 sequence is CASSPERQGGSNQPQHF. The CDR3 DNA follows: TGTGCCAGCTCACCGGAACGGCAGGGGGGTAGCAATCAGCCCCAGCATTTT.

The V gene is TRBV10-3, the J gene TRBJ2-5; tentatively, D is TRBD2 (5 bases). The CDR3 has 13 amino acids. Germline values: CDR1 ENHRY, CDR2 SYGVKD. Trimming took 3 bases from V and 5 from J, leaving 10 bases between them. The CDR3, as DNA: TGTGCCATCAGTGACACTAGTTTGGAGACCCAGTACTTC. Translated, it gives CAISDTSLETQYF.

V and J are TRBV5-1 and TRBJ2-2, with a tentative D call TRBD2 (6 bases). The CDR3 consists of 14 residues. Deletions cut 0 bases from V and 10 bases from J, with 13 bases between. The germline V gene has CDR1 SGHRS and CDR2 YFSETQ. CDR3 sequence: CASSLGDFSEELFF. For the CDR3, the DNA is TGCGCCAGCAGCTTGGGGGACTTCTCGGAGGAGCTGTTTTTT. The full variable domain, in which reference TRBV5-1 and TRBJ2-2 provide the parts outside the CDR3, is KAGVTQTPRYLIKTRGQQVTLSCSPISGHRSVSWYQQTPGQGLQFLFEYFSETQRNKGNFPGRFSGRQFSNSRSEMNVSTLELGDSALYLCASSLGDFSEELFFGEGSRLTVL.

The chain is built from TRBV6-2 or TRBV6-3 and TRBJ1-1; tentative D call: TRBD1 (6 bases). Trimming pared 7 bases from V and 7 bases from J, leaving 16 bases between. The germline V gene encodes CDR1 MNHEY and CDR2 SVGEGT. This CDR3 has 13 amino acids. The CDR3 loop reads CASTPDRRFEAFF. The CDR3 DNA reads as TGTGCCAGCACCCCCGACAGGAGGTTTGAAGCTTTCTTT.

This clone was recorded a few times. The chain couples TRBV6-5 to TRBJ1-1; TRBD1 is a possible D gene (6 bases). V shed 4 bases and J shed 1 base, with 13 bases lying between them. In germline, CDR1 is MNHEY, CDR2 SVGAGI. There are 15 residues in the CDR3. Here the CDR3 DNA reads TGTGCCAGCAGTTTAAAACAAGGGGGGAACACTGAAGCTTTCTTT. This translates into CASSLKQGGNTEAFF.

The CDR3: CASSQEGISGVETQYF. CDR3 nucleotide sequence: TGTGCCAGCAGCCAAGAAGGTATTAGCGGGGTAGAGACCCAGTACTTC. This chain links TRBV4-2 with TRBJ2-5, with 8 bases aligning to TRBD2. V trimming: 0 bases; J trimming: 4 bases; junction bases outside the gene matches: 7. This CDR3 spans 16 amino acids. Germline CDR1 LGHNA, CDR2 YNFKEQ.

This chain uses TRBV2 with TRBJ1-2; no reliable D call. The CDR3 spans 13 residues. Trimming removed 7 bases at V and 8 bases at J, with 17 bases between. Looked up from germline, CDR1 is SNHLY and CDR2 is FYNNEI. DNA of the CDR3: TGTGCCAGCATCCGAGGAGTTTCCGGCGGCTACACCTTC. Its translation is CASIRGVSGGYTF.

The J gene is TRBJ1-5, the V gene TRBV11-2; D unresolved. CDR3 length: 14 amino acids. CDR1 is SGHAT, CDR2 FQNNGV, per germline. V lost 5 bases and J 0 bases, leaving 8 bases between the germline ends. The CDR3 DNA is TGTGCCAGCAGCCTCGGATATAGCAATCAGCCCCAGCATTTT. Its translation is CASSLGYSNQPQHF.

The rearrangement uses TRBV5-1 and TRBJ2-3; D gene uncertain. The V gene's germline CDR1 is SGHRS and CDR2 YFSETQ. The V end was cut by 6 bases, the J end by 0 bases, with 11 bases between. The CDR3 length is 14 residues. This chain's CDR3 is CASKPSPSTDTQYF. CDR3 DNA sequence: TGCGCCAGCAAACCCTCTCCTAGCACAGATACGCAGTATTTT.

This sequence joins TRBV27 and TRBJ2-3; D is unresolved. The CDR3 consists of 14 residues. V dropped 4 bases and J dropped 2 bases, with 10 bases sitting between them. Germline CDR1 and CDR2: MNHEY and SMNVEV (reference sequence). CDR3 nucleotides: TGTGCCAGCAGTTCAACTCACATCACAGATACGCAGTATTTT. It is translated as CASSSTHITDTQYF.

In regard to this clone: A read error may account for a junction end that differs from germline. The chain combines TRBV4-1 with TRBJ2-1, with a possible D match to TRBD1 (5 bases). Germline values: CDR1 MGHRA, CDR2 YSYEKL. This CDR3 spans 14 amino acids. In nucleotides, the CDR3 is TGCGCCAGCAGTCAAGGGGCCTCCTACAATGAGCAGTTCTTC. It encodes CASSQGASYNEQFF.

The V call is TRBV18, the J call TRBJ2-7; the D gene is possibly TRBD1 (6 bases). V shed 4 bases and J shed 2 bases, with 15 bases lying between them. Per the germline V gene, CDR1 is KGHSH and CDR2 is LQKENI. The CDR3 contains 15 residues. The CDR3, as DNA: TGTGCCAGCTCACAGACGGACAGTGGAGCCTACGAGCAGTACTTC. Translating gives CASSQTDSGAYEQYF.

V and J are TRBV5-1 and TRBJ2-3, with 10 bases lining up with TRBD2. This CDR3 comprises 16 residues. V lost 2 bases to trimming and J lost 6 bases; unmatched junction nucleotides: 9. CDR1 and CDR2 from the germline V gene are SGHRS and YFSETQ. CDR3 residues: CASSLDLAGVGDTQYF. DNA of the CDR3: TGCGCCAGCAGCTTAGATCTAGCGGGAGTGGGGGATACGCAGTATTTT.

The chain couples TRBV18 to TRBJ2-1, with D perhaps matching TRBD2 (6 bases). The CDR3 has 15 residues. With 3 bases removed from V and 0 bases from J, the gap between germline ends came to 9 bases. Per the germline V gene, CDR1 is KGHSH and CDR2 is LQKENI. The CDR3 loop is CASSPGLLSYNEQFF. In DNA form, the CDR3 reads TGTGCCAGCTCACCGGGACTCCTCTCCTACAATGAGCAGTTCTTC.

In its sample, this clone was seen once. The rearrangement uses TRBV5-1 and TRBJ1-1, with D uncertain. Per germline, CDR1 SGHRS and CDR2 YFSETQ. This CDR3 has 14 residues. V lost 2 bases and J 3 bases, leaving 11 bases between the germline ends. CDR3 loop: CASSLVHGDTEAFF. The DNA of the CDR3 is TGCGCCAGCAGCTTAGTTCACGGGGACACTGAAGCTTTCTTT.

The chain employs TRBV19 and TRBJ2-1; D is ambiguous. The germline V gene encodes CDR1 LNHDA and CDR2 SQIVND (reference sequence). Trimming took 10 bases from V and 5 from J, leaving 6 bases between them. This CDR3 region has 10 residues. The CDR3: CATKHNEQFF. The CDR3 nucleotides read TGTGCCACCAAGCACAATGAGCAGTTCTTC. Using reference TRBV19 and TRBJ2-1 for the parts outside the CDR3, the full variable domain is DGGITQSPKYLFRKEGQNVTLSCEQNLNHDAMYWYRQDPGQGLRLIYYSQIVNDFQKGDIAEGYSVSREKKESFPLTVTSAQKNPTAFYLCATKHNEQFFGPGTRLTVL.

The rearrangement joins TRBV9 to TRBJ1-4, with D unresolved. This CDR3 spans 14 amino acids. The germline gives CDR1 SGDLS, CDR2 YYNGEE. Trimming shortened V by 4 bases and J by 3 bases, and 10 bases separated the two germline ends. CDR3 sequence (DNA): TGTGCCAGCAGCCCCCCCGGATCTAATGAAAAACTGTTTTTT. Translation gives CASSPPGSNEKLFF.

The gene calls are TRBV6-1 and TRBJ1-6; TRBD1 agrees at 10 bases. Germline values: CDR1 MNHNS, CDR2 SASEGT. The CDR3 runs 18 residues. V shed 4 bases and J 0 bases; nucleotides not matched to a gene: 6. The CDR3 is CASSGQGAASSYNSPLHF. The CDR3 bases are TGTGCCAGCAGTGGACAGGGGGCTGCGAGCTCCTATAATTCACCCCTCCACTTT.

This clone occurred once. The rearrangement joins TRBV19 to TRBJ2-7; D possibly corresponds to TRBD1 (6 bases). The V end was cut by 5 bases, the J end by 2 bases, with 10 bases between. The CDR3 is 13 amino acids. Looked up from germline, CDR1 is LNHDA and CDR2 is SQIVND (reference sequence). The CDR3 nucleotides are TGTGCCAGTAGTGCCGGGACACCCTACGAGCAGTACTTC. This gives the protein CASSAGTPYEQYF.

This clone was found a few times. V and J are TRBV7-2 and TRBJ2-7, with 11 positions matching TRBD2. The CDR3 sequence is 18 residues long. The V segment lost 5 bases and the J segment 0 bases; nucleotides outside the gene matches: 12. The germline V gene encodes CDR1 SGHTA and CDR2 FQGNSA. The CDR3 loop reads CASSPSSLAGGASYEQYF. The CDR3 DNA follows: TGTGCCAGCAGCCCTTCATCGCTAGCGGGGGGAGCCTCCTACGAGCAGTACTTC.

The chain has TRBV7-8 and TRBJ1-1; 7 bases are shared with TRBD1. Trimming removed 5 bases from V and 1 base from J; junction bases left unmatched: 7. The CDR3 covers 15 residues. CDR1 SGHVS and CDR2 FQNEAQ come from the germline V gene. CDR3 coding DNA: TGTGCCAGCAGCGCCCGGGACAGAACGAACACTGAAGCTTTCTTT. This codes for CASSARDRTNTEAFF.

V and J are TRBV12-3 or TRBV12-4 and TRBJ2-2; D possibly corresponds to TRBD2 (5 bases). The CDR3 is 10 residues long. The V end lost 8 bases, the J end lost 7 bases, and 5 bases lay between the germline ends. The CDR3 reads CASRGGELFF. For the CDR3, the DNA is TGTGCCAGCCGGGGCGGGGAGCTGTTTTTT.

The chain joins TRBV3-1 (or the pseudogene TRBV3-2) to TRBJ1-2; no reliable D call. The CDR3 runs to 16 residues. Between the trimmed V and J ends, which lost 1 base and 4 bases, there was a span of 16 bases. Germline assignment: CDR1 LGHDT and CDR2 YNNKEL (reference sequence). CDR3 loop: CASSQGAPRASYGYTF. In DNA, the CDR3 is TGTGCCAGCAGCCAAGGGGCTCCTCGCGCGTCCTATGGCTACACCTTC.

The rearrangement links TRBV30 to TRBJ2-1; no definite D call. Deletions cut 2 bases from V and 0 bases from J, with 5 bases between. The CDR3 loop spans 13 amino acids. From germline, CDR1 is GTSNPN and CDR2 SVGIG (reference sequence). The CDR3 sequence is CAWSPDSYNEQFF. CDR3 nucleotides: TGTGCCTGGAGTCCTGACTCCTACAATGAGCAGTTCTTC.

V gene TRBV9 combines with J gene TRBJ2-3; D uncertain. V was cut by 0 bases and J by 0 bases, with 14 bases left in between. The CDR3 totals 17 residues. Germline V gene data show CDR1 as SGDLS and CDR2 as YYNGEE. CDR3 sequence: CASSVEWAATSTDTQYF. In nucleotides, the CDR3 is TGTGCCAGCAGCGTAGAGTGGGCAGCTACTAGCACAGATACGCAGTATTTT. Variable domain in full (rest from reference TRBV9 and TRBJ2-3): DSGVTQTPKHLITATGQRVTLRCSPRSGDLSVYWYQQSLDQGLQFLIQYYNGEERAKGNILERFSAQQFPDLHSELNLSSLELGDSALYFCASSVEWAATSTDTQYFGPGTRLTVL.

V usage is TRBV6-2 or TRBV6-3 and J usage is TRBJ2-3, with D possibly matching TRBD2 (5 bases). Germline V gives CDR1 MNHEY, CDR2 SVGEGT. The CDR3 is 14 residues long. V was trimmed by 5 bases and J by 5 bases, leaving 14 bases between them. The chain's CDR3 is CASSLPSEVDTQYF. The DNA of the CDR3 is TGTGCCAGCAGTCTCCCTTCGGAGGTAGATACGCAGTATTTT.

The V call is TRBV7-2, the J call TRBJ2-1; TRBD2 matches at 10 bases. This CDR3 is 17 amino acids long. Germline CDR1 and CDR2: SGHTA and FQGNSA. With V trimmed by 1 base and J by 7 bases, 10 bases remained unmatched. The CDR3 here is CASSLDRLKTSGNEQFF. The CDR3 bases are TGTGCCAGCAGCTTAGACCGCCTGAAGACTAGCGGGAATGAGCAGTTCTTC.

The rearrangement uses TRBV7-2 and TRBJ1-4; 7 bases are a match to TRBD1. Germline CDR1 reads SGHTA; CDR2 reads FQGNSA. CDR3 size: 17 residues. After removal of 1 base from V and 8 bases from J, the junction contained 13 bases not matched to a gene. CDR3 amino acids: CASSLVGVTGFGEKLFF. The CDR3 DNA reads as TGTGCCAGCAGCTTAGTCGGAGTGACAGGGTTTGGGGAAAAACTGTTTTTT. The full variable domain, its missing parts supplied by reference TRBV7-2 and TRBJ1-4, is GAGVSQSPSNKVTEKGKDVELRCDPISGHTALYWYRQSLGQGLEFLIYFQGNSAPDKSGLPSDRFSAERTGGSVSTLTIQRTQQEDSAVYLCASSLVGVTGFGEKLFFGSGTQLSVL.